This entry features one TCR beta chain sequence. This clonotype has at least ten counts. No antigen is known for it. The sample holds no much larger clone one base away, and base qualities are not on file. Reading from cysteine to phenylalanine, the CDR3 counts 13 amino acids. Left in the record is the CDR3 DNA by itself, 39 bases read in frame from the first base. Between the V and J ends, shortened by 5 bases and 2 bases respectively, the junction contains 13 bases. The germline V gene encodes CDR1 DFQATT and CDR2 SNEGSKA (reference sequence). The sample originates from a study of CD8 T cells in ankylosing spondylitis (dated by TCRdb to about 2017). With respect to the entire study: The study set out to find disease-linked TCR variants by profiling T cell receptor beta repertoires in ankylosing spondylitis patients and healthy donors. The full study cohort was made up of about two dozen ankylosing spondylitis patients and 108 healthy donors. Peripheral blood was sampled, and synovial fluid was also collected from ankylosing spondylitis patients.

The sample was run on an Illumina HiSeq 2500. Quantitative 5'-RACE with molecular barcodes was the method used to prepare the TCR beta libraries. In the paper's pipeline: A new computational method based on a probabilistic model of VDJ rearrangement was used to identify disease-linked TCR variants. In-frame beta chains were kept once TCRdb had trimmed the public reads at Q25 with fastp and called clones with MiXCR. For every CDR3 protein sequence, its rows merge into one entry that carries the most common genes and DNA. TCRdb's processing, not the authors' own work, is the source of the V and J calls. Within this sample are some 130,000 distinct CDR3 sequences, with about 7% of them counted one time only. The top ten constitute 9.5% to 15% of the sample. The full study reports these points: According to the report, matched synovial fluid samples from ankylosing spondylitis patients were significantly enriched for the disease-linked clones. Blood from ankylosing spondylitis patients appeared to be characterized by a TCR beta motif composed of under 10 highly homologous amino acid variants. In peripheral blood, the disease-linked clones were found at relatively low frequencies and had a CD8+ phenotype. Some motif variants were previously reported in synovial fluid and blood of reactive arthritis patients, suggesting common disease-initiation mechanisms.

The specimen was blood, either unsorted or a sorted T cell fraction (not recorded which). Recombination connected TRBV20-1 to TRBJ2-7; the D gene is unclear. This TCR was recovered from a female donor with ankylosing spondylitis or in good health (not recorded which). The nucleotide sequence is TGCAGTGCTCCAGAGGAGTTGACCTACGAGCAGTACTTC. Its coded protein is CSAPEELTYEQYF.